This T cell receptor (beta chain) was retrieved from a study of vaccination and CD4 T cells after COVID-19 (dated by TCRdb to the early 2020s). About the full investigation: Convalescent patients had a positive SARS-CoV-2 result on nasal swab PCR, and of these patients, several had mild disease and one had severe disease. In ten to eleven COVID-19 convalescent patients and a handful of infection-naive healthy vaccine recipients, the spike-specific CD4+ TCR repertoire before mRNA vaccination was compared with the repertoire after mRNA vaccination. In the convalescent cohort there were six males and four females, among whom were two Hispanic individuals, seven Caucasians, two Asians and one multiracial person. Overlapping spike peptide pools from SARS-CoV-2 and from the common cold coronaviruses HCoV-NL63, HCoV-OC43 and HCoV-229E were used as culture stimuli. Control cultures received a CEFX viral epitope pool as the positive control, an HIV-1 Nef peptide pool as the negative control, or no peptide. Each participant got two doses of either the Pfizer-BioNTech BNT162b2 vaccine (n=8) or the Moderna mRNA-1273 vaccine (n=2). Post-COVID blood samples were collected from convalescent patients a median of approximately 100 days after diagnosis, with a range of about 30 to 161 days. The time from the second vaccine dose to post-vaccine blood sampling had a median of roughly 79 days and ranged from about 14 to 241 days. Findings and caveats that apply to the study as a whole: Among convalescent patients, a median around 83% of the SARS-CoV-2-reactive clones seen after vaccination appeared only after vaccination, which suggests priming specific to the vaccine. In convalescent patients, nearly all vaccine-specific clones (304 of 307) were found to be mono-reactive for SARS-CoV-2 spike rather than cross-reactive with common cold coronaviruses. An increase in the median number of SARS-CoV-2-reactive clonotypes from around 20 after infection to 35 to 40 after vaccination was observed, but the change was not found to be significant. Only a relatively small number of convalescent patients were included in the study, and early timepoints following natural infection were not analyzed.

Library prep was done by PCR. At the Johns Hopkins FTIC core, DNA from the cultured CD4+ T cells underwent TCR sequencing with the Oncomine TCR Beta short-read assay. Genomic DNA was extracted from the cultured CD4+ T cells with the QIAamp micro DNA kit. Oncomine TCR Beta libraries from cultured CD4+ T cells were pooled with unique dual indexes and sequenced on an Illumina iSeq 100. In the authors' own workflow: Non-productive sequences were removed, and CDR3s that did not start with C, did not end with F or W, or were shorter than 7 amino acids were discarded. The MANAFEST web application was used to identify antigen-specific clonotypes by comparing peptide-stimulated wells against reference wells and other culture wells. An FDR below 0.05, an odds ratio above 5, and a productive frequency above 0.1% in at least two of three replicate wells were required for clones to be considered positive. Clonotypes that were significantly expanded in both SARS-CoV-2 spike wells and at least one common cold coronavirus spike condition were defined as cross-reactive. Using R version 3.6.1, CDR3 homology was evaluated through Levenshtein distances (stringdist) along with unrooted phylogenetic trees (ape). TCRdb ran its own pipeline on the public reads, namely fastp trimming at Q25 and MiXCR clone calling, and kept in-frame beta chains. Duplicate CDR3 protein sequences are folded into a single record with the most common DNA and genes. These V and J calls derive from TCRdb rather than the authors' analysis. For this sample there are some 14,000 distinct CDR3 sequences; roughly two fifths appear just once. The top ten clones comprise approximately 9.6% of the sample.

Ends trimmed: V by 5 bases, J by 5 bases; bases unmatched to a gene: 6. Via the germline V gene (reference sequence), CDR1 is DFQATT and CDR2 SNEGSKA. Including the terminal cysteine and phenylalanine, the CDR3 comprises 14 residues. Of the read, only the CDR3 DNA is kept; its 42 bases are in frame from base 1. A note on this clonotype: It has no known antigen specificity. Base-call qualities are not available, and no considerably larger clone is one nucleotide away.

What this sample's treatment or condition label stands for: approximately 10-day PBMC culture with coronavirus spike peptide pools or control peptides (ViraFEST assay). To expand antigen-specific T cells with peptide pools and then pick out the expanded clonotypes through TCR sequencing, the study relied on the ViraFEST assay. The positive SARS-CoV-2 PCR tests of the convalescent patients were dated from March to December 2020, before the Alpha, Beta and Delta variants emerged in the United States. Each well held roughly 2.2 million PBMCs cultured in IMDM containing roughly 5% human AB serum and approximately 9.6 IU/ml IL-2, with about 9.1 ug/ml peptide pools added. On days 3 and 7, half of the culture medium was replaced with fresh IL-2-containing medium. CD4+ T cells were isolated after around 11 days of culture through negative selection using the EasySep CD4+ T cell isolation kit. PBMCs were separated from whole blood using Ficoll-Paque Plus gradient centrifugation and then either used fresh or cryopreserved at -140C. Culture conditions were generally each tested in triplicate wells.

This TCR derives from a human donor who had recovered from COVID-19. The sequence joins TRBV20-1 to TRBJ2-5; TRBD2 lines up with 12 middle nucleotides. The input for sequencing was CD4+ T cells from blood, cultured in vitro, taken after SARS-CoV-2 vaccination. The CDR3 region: CSARLAGDEETQYF. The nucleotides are TGCAGTGCTCGACTAGCGGGGGATGAGGAGACCCAGTACTTC.